This T cell receptor beta chain was retrieved from a study of T cells in Graves' hyperthyroidism and ophthalmopathy. Regions amplified from RNA transcripts were the TCR beta CDR3 regions. HTBI primers were used for first-round RT-PCR of the TCR CDR3. TCRdb re-called the multiplex PCR reads with MiXCR, one entry per CDR3 protein. This table has hundreds of thousands of distinct CDR3 sequences, around 42% appearing once. The sample was peripheral blood or thyroid tissue (not recorded which). The receptor comes from a woman under 30 with Graves' hyperthyroidism.

The CDR3 here is CASSQDWAGAGNTIYF. The CDR3 coding sequence is TGTGCCAGCAGCCAAGATTGGGCAGGGGCTGGAAACACCATATATTTT. V usage is TRBV25-1 and J usage is TRBJ1-3; D may be TRBD1 (6 bases). Trimming shortened V by 6 bases and J by 2 bases, and 17 bases separated the two germline ends. The germline gives CDR1 MGHDK, CDR2 SYGVNS. The CDR3 is 16 residues long.